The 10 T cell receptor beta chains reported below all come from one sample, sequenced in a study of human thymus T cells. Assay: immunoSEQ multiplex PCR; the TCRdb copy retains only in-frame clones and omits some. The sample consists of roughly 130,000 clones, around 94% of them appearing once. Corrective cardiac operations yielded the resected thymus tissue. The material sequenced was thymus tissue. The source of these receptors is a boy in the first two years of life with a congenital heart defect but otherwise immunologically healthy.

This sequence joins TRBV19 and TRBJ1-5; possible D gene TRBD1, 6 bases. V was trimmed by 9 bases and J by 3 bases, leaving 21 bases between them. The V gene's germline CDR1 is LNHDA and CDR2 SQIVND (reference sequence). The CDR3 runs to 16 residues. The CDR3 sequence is CASTTHQGPPNQPQHF. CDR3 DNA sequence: TGTGCCAGCACCACACACCAGGGGCCACCCAATCAGCCCCAGCATTTT.

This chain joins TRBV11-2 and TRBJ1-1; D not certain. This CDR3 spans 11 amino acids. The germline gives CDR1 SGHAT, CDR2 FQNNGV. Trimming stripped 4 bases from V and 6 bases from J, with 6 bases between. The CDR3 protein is CASSSTAEAFF. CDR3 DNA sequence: TGTGCCAGCAGCTCCACCGCTGAAGCTTTCTTT.

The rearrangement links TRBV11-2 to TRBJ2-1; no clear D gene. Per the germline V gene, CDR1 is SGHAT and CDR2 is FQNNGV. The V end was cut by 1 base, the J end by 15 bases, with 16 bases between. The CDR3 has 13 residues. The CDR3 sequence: CASSLATAPIPFF. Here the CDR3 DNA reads TGTGCCAGCAGCTTAGCCACCGCCCCTATTCCGTTCTTC.

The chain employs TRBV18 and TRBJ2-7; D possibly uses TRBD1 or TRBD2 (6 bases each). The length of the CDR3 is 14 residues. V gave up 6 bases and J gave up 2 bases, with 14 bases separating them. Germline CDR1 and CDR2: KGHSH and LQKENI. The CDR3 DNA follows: TGTGCCAGCTCCAGGAGGGGGGTTCCCTACGAGCAGTACTTC. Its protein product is CASSRRGVPYEQYF. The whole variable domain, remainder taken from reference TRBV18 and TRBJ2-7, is NAGVMQNPRHLVRRRGQEARLRCSPMKGHSHVYWYRQLPEEGLKFMVYLQKENIIDESGMPKERFSAEFPKEGPSILRIQQVVRGDSAAYFCASSRRGVPYEQYFGPGTRLTVT.

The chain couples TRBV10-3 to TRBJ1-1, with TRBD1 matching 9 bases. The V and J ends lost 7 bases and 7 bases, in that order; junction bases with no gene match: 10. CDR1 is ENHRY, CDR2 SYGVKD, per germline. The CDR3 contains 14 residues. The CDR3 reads CAIIQDRGHGEAFF. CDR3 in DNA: TGTGCCATCATACAGGACAGGGGCCATGGTGAAGCTTTCTTT.

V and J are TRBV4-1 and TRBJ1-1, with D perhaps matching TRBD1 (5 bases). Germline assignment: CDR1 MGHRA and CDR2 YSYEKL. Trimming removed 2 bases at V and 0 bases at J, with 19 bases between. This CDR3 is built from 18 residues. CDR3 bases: TGCGCCAGCAGCCAAAAGCCAGAGGACACCAGGATGAACACTGAAGCTTTCTTT. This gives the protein CASSQKPEDTRMNTEAFF.

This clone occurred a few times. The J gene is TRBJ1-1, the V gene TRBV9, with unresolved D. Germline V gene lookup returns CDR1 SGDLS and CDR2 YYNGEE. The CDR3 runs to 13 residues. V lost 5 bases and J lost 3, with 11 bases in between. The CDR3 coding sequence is TGTGCCAGCAGTGCAGACGGTGACACTGAAGCTTTCTTT. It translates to CASSADGDTEAFF. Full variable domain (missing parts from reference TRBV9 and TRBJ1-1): DSGVTQTPKHLITATGQRVTLRCSPRSGDLSVYWYQQSLDQGLQFLIQYYNGEERAKGNILERFSAQQFPDLHSELNLSSLELGDSALYFCASSADGDTEAFFGQGTRLTVV.

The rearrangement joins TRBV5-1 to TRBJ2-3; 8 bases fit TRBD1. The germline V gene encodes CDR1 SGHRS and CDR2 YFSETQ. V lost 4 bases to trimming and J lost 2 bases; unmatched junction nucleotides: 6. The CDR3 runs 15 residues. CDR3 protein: CASSTGQGPTDTQYF. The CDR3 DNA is TGCGCCAGCAGCACAGGACAGGGCCCCACAGATACGCAGTATTTT.

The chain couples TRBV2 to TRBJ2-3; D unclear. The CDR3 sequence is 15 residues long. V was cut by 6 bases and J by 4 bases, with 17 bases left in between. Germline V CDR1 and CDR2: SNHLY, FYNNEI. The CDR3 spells CASRGKGSLADTQYF. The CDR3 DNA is TGTGCCAGCAGAGGAAAAGGAAGTCTGGCAGATACGCAGTATTTT.

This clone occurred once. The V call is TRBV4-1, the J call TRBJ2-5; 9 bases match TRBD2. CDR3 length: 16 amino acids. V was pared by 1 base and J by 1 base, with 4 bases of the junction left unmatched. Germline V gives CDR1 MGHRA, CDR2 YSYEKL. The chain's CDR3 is CASSQGGGAFQETQYF. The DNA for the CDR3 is TGCGCCAGCAGCCAAGGCGGGGGGGCCTTCCAAGAGACCCAGTACTTC.